This T cell receptor (beta chain) is drawn from a study of graft-versus-host responses after intestinal transplantation. Background on the study: Recipients across the board were started on anti-thymocyte globulin induction, then kept on tacrolimus and steroids for about three years.

Assay: immunoSEQ multiplex PCR; the TCRdb copy retains only in-frame clones and omits some. Among 71,000 or so clones listed, around 90% were seen once. On this clone itself: The antigen is undetermined.

Study outcomes and limitations: Peak GvH clone levels in circulation were associated with early post-transplant HvG declines.

Trimming took 7 bases from V and 10 from J; bases not matched to a gene: 4. Germline V CDR1 and CDR2: MNHNS, SASEGT. The CDR3 consists of 11 residues. The chain is built from TRBV6-1 and TRBJ2-1; TRBD2 agrees at 7 bases. The sequencing used unstimulated CD8+ T cells sorted from spleen or lymph node cells, collected before intestinal transplant. The receptor was isolated from a human donor who received an intestinal transplant. The CDR3 DNA reads as TGTGCCAGCACCTCGGGACTAGAGCAGTTCTTC. This sequence encodes CASTSGLEQFF.